This T cell receptor beta chain stems from a study of blood T cell repertoires in COVID-19. At the level of the study: Samples came from the United States, Italy and Spain, spanning acute and convalescent COVID-19. In each case, the material was cDNA or gDNA derived from T cells, B-cell-depleted T cells, or PBMCs.

In the original processing: Reference gene primer amplification gave nucleated cell count estimates. Libraries were prepared by immunoSEQ multiplex PCR; TCRdb keeps only in-frame clonotypes and omits some of them. Clone size and the V and J calls come from that table; the DNA yielded D and trimming. There are roughly 180,000 clones in the sample; roughly 79% occur only once, and 15% to 20% lies in the top ten. V dropped 2 bases and J dropped 0 bases, with 13 bases sitting between them. This CDR3 is 17 amino acids long. The germline V gene has CDR1 MRHNA and CDR2 SNTAGT. This clonotype was sampled from a man in his fifties or sixties with active or convalescent COVID-19. Specimen: peripheral blood. This chain joins TRBV6-4 and TRBJ1-4; D gene ambiguous. Here the CDR3 DNA reads TGTGCCAGCAGTGACATTGGGCCACCAACAACTAATGAAAAACTGTTTTTT. Translating it yields CASSDIGPPTTNEKLFF.